This TCR beta chain was found in a study of human CD8 memory T cell subsets. Enrichment of total CD8+ T cells was achieved using negative magnetic separation. This CDR3 comprises 16 residues. In germline, CDR1 is MGHRA, CDR2 YSYEKL. This clonotype ranks as medium-sized in terms of frequency. Antigen specificity is unknown. Study outcomes and limitations: T cell repertoires from the stem-like memory and precursor exhausted subsets showed minimal mutual overlap.

Libraries of TCR beta chains were produced by 5' RACE (UMI-labeled). Authors' analysis steps: Every TCR beta library contained from around 3,000 to 18,000 functional CDR3 beta clonotypes. From its re-call of the 5' RACE reads, TCRdb lists each CDR3 protein once, without DNA. V and J calls and clone size were set by TCRdb, not the authors. Its table records 3,000 to 4,500 distinct CDR3 sequences. The sequenced material came from CD8+ T cells from PBMCs. This TCR was recovered from a human donor in good health. J is TRBJ2-5 and V is TRBV4-1; TCRdb outputs TRBD2, but without DNA this stays unchecked. The CDR3 sequence: CASSPQGLAGSETQYF.